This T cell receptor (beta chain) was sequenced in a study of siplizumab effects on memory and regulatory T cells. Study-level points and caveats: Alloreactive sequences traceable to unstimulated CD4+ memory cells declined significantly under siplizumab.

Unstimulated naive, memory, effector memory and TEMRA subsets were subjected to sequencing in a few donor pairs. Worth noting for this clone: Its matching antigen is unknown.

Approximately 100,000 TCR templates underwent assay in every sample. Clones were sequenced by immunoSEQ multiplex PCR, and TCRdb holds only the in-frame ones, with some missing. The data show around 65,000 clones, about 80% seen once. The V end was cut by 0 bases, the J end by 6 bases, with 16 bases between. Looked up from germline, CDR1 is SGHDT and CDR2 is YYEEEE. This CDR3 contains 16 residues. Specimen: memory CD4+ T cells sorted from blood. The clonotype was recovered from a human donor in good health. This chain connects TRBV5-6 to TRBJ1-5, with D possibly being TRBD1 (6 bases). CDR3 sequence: CASSLAAGATGQPQHF. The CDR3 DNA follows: TGTGCCAGCAGCTTGGCGGCAGGGGCAACGGGTCAGCCCCAGCATTTT.